What follows is one T cell receptor (beta chain) and its context. Its antigen is unknown. The study ran its PCR with 60 Vbeta and 13 Jbeta primers. Assay: immunoSEQ multiplex PCR; the TCRdb copy retains only in-frame clones and omits some. The table lists under 200,000 clones, more than 70% of them singletons, with 6.3% in the top ten. This sample stems from a study of cytomegalovirus exposure and HLA in healthy donors. In the study overall: Membership in the Caucasian-associated ancestry cluster was found for 65% to 85% of roughly 360 genotyped donors. Study-wide results and limits: Associated with HLA alleles at 0.05 false discovery rate in a later analysis were 16,951 TCR beta sequences. Specificity of three CMV-associated chains for CMV antigens was verified in vitro.

CDR3 size: 16 residues. The V gene's germline CDR1 is MGHRA and CDR2 YSYEKL. V shed 3 bases and J 1 base; nucleotides not matched to a gene: 4. The source is a male donor in good health and CMV-seropositive. Sequencing used PBMCs. This sequence joins TRBV4-1 and TRBJ1-5; 9 bases fit TRBD1. The CDR3: CASSHSDRGSNQPQHF. CDR3 sequence (DNA): TGCGCCAGCAGCCATTCCGACAGGGGGAGCAATCAGCCCCAGCATTTT.